This record covers a single T cell receptor beta chain. The CDR3 loop spans 17 amino acids. CDR1 and CDR2 (germline): SEHNR, FQNEAQ (reference sequence). The trim removed 6 bases at V and 0 bases at J, leaving 13 bases unmatched. TCRdb keeps only in-frame clones here, not all; method: immunoSEQ multiplex PCR. The sample consists of 45,000 to 50,000 clones, around 90% of them appearing once. This specimen comes from a study of OX40 agonist ivuxolimab in advanced cancers. Material: CD4+ or CD8+ T cells sorted from blood, obtained in a trial of the OX40 agonist ivuxolimab. The TCR sequence derives from an adult with an advanced solid tumor such as melanoma, head and neck, liver or kidney cancer. This chain joins TRBV7-9 and TRBJ1-1; 7 bases are shared with TRBD1. In DNA form, the CDR3 reads TGTGCCAGCAGATACTCACCGGGGACAGCGGTGAACACTGAAGCTTTCTTT. Translated, it gives CASRYSPGTAVNTEAFF.